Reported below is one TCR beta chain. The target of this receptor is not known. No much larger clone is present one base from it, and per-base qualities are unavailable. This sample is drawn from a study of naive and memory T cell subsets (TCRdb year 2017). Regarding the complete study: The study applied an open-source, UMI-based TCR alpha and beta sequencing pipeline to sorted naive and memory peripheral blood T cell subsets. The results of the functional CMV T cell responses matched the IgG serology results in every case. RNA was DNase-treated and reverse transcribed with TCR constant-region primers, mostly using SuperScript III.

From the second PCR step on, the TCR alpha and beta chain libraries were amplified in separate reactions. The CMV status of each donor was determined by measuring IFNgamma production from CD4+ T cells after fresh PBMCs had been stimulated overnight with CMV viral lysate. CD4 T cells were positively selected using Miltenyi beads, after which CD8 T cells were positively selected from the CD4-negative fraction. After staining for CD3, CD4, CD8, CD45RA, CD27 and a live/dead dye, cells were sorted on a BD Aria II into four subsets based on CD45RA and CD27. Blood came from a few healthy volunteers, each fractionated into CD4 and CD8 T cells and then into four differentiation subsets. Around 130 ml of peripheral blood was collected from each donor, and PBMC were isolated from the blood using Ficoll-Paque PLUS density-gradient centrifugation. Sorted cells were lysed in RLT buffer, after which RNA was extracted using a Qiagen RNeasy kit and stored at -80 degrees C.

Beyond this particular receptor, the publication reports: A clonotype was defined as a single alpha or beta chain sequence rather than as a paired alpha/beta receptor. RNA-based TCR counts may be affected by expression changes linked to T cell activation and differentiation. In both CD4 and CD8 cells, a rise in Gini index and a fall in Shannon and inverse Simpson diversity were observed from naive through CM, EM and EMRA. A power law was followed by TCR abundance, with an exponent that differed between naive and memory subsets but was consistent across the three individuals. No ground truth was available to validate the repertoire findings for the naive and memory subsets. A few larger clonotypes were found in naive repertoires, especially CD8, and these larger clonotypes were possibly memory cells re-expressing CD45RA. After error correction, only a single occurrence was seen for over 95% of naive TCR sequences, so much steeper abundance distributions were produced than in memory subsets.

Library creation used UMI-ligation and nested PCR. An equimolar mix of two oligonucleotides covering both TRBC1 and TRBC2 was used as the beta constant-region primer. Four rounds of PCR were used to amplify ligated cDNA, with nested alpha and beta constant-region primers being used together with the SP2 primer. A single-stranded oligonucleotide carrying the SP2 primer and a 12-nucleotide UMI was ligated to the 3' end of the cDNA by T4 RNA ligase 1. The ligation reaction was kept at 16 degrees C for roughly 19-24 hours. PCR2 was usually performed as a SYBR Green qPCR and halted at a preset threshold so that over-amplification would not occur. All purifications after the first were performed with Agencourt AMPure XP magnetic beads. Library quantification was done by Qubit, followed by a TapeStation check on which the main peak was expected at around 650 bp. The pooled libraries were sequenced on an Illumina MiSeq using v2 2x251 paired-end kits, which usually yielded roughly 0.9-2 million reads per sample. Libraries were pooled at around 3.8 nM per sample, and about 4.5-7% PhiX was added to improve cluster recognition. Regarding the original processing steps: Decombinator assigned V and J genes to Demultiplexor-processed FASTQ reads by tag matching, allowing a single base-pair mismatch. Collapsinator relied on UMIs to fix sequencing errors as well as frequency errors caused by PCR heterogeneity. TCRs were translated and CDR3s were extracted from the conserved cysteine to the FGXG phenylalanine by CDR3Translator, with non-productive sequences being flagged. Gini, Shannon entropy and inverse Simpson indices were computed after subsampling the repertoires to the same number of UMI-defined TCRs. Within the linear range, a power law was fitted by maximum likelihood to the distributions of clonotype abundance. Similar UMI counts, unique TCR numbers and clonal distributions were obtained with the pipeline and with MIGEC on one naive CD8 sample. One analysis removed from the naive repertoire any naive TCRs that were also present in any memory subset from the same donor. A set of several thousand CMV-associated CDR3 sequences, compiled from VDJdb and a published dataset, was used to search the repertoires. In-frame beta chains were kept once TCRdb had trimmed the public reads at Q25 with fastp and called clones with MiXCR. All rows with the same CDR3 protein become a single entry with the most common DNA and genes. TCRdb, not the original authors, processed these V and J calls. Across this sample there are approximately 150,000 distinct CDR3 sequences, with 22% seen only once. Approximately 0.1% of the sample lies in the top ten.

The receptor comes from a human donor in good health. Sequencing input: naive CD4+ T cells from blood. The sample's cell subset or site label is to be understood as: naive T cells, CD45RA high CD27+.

The nucleotide sequence reads as follows: TGTGCCAGCAGCCCTTGGACAGGGCTCGACGAGCAGTACTTC. This translates into CASSPWTGLDEQYF. The chain was built from TRBV7-2 and TRBJ2-7; TRBD1 aligns with 8 central bases. Ends trimmed: V by 5 bases, J by 5 bases; bases unmatched to a gene: 8. Spanning cysteine to phenylalanine, the CDR3 consists of 14 amino acids. The DNA shown is the 42-base CDR3, in frame from base 1. Looking up the germline V gene yields CDR1 SGHTA and CDR2 FQGNSA.